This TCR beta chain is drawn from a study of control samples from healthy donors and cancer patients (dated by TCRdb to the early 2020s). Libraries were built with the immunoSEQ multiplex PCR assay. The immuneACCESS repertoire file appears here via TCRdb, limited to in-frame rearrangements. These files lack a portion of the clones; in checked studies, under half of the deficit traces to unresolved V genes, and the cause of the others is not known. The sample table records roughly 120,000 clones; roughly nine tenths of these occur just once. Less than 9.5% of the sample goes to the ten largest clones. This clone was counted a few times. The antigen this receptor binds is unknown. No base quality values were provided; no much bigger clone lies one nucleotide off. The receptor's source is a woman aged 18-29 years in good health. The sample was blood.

The nucleotide sequence reads as follows: TGTGCCAGCACCCGGAGTAGTCAGAGCAATCAGCCCCAGCATTTT. This sequence encodes CASTRSSQSNQPQHF. The rearranged segments are TRBV6-6 and TRBJ1-5; there is no confident call for the D gene. Its CDR3 holds 15 amino acids, cysteine through phenylalanine. The entry retains the CDR3 DNA only, 45 bases that are in frame from base 1. CDR1 is given as MNHNY and CDR2 as SVGAGI, both from the germline V gene (reference sequence). V gives up 7 bases and J gives up 1 base, and the segment between their germline ends measures 14 bases.